Listed below are T cell receptor beta chains from one sample, sequenced in a study of T cells in Graves' hyperthyroidism and ophthalmopathy. One entry per CDR3 protein results from TCRdb running MiXCR on the multiplex PCR reads. In the table there are around 520,000 distinct CDR3 sequences, approximately 14% of which are singletons. The material sequenced was blood. These receptors originate from a woman aged 18-29 years with Graves' hyperthyroidism. The conserved cysteine and the conserved F or W are not part of the CDR3 here. The order of the fields is J gene, V gene, CDR3 length, CDR3 protein.

TRBJ1-6 | TRBV9 | 13 | ASSAGQPYNSPLH
TRBJ2-1 | TRBV24-1 | 14 | ATSDLDDRGNNEQF
TRBJ2-1 | TRBV19 | 13 | ASSTQRESYNEQF
TRBJ2-7 | TRBV20-1 | 11 | SARHTGVYEQY
TRBJ1-2 | TRBV28 | 12 | ASSLVQRSYGYT
TRBJ2-5 | TRBV12-3/TRBV12-4 | 11 | ASSFGGDGSQY
TRBJ1-1 | TRBV29-1 | 9 | SVGRDTEAF
TRBJ2-1 | TRBV28 | 13 | TTVVGLSSYNEQF
TRBJ2-2 | TRBV20-1 | 13 | SARDQGADTGELF
TRBJ2-1 | TRBV30 | 10 | AWSLWGNEQF
TRBJ2-5 | TRBV6-1 | 12 | ASSVQGAGETQY
TRBJ2-3 | TRBV7-8 | 19 | ASSTKPRLYPISGVTDTQY
TRBJ1-1 | TRBV7-3 | 13 | ASSPLARDLSEAF
TRBJ1-6 | TRBV6-1 | 14 | ASSGPDPRGDSPLH
TRBJ2-1 | TRBV30 | 13 | AWSVLAGGPHEQF
TRBJ1-2 | TRBV7-9 | 12 | ASSSTGGNYGYT
TRBJ1-4 | TRBV28 | 11 | ASSPGAARELF
TRBJ2-3 | TRBV3-1 | 12 | ASSLAGGPDTQY
TRBJ1-6 | TRBV12-3/TRBV12-4 | 15 | ASSSDRTELVASPLH
TRBJ2-1 | TRBV29-1 | 12 | SAYSGRSGNEQF
TRBJ1-3 | TRBV6-5 | 14 | ASSYVPLGRGNTIY
TRBJ2-1 | TRBV30 | 12 | AWMGTSEYNEQF